Detailed here is one T cell receptor beta chain. Its antigen is currently unknown. In germline, CDR1 is LNHDA, CDR2 SQIVND (reference sequence). This CDR3 is 15 amino acids long. V was cut by 7 bases and J by 1 base, with 13 bases left in between. Donors comprised healthy HIV-negative adults lacking recent acute infections or vaccinations. This sample is part of a study of shared clonotypes between healthy human individuals. General study points: What limited the represented genetic and exposure-history diversity was the small number of donors. Clonotype sharing among donors, it was expected, would be affected by sequencing depth.

It was at deep level that the assay was run. TCRdb keeps only in-frame clones here, not all; method: immunoSEQ multiplex PCR. Of hundreds of thousands of clones listed, around 80% are singletons. The sequenced sample was PBMCs. The TCR comes from a woman aged 40 to 50 in good health. Some clones in this sample may be carry-over from other donors' samples. The chain couples TRBV19 to TRBJ2-2; possible D gene TRBD2, 6 bases. This CDR3 reads CASTGRLQNTGELFF. The CDR3 nucleotides read TGTGCCAGTACCGGGAGACTTCAGAACACCGGGGAGCTGTTTTTT.